Below, 25 T cell receptor beta chains from the same sample are listed, as sequenced in a study of T cells in Graves' hyperthyroidism and ophthalmopathy. TCR beta CDR3 region amplification was performed from RNA transcripts. The HTBI primer set was used in a first-round RT-PCR of the TCR CDR3. MiXCR, applied by TCRdb to the multiplex PCR reads, yields one record per CDR3 protein. This sample has about 540,000 distinct CDR3 sequences; 35% to 55% occur once, and the top ten carry just over 8%. Source material: peripheral blood or thyroid tissue (not recorded which). Receptors were obtained from a woman aged 18-35 years with Graves' hyperthyroidism.

Only a few counts were recorded for this clonotype. The chain has TRBV7-9 and TRBJ1-1, with D unclear. The CDR3 runs 14 residues. Looked up from germline, CDR1 is SEHNR and CDR2 is FQNEAQ (reference sequence). V was cut by 2 bases and J by 1 base, with 8 bases left in between. The DNA of the CDR3 is TGTGCCAGCAGCTTATTCTCAGGGAACACTGAAGCTTTCTTT. It is translated as CASSLFSGNTEAFF.

On this clonotype: A much bigger clone sits one base away, suggesting this may be a read error. This sequence joins TRBV10-3 and TRBJ1-5; D gene unclear. CDR1 and CDR2 (germline): ENHRY, SYGVKD. The CDR3 is 13 residues long. V dropped 6 bases and J dropped 4 bases, with 10 bases sitting between them. CDR3 in DNA: TGTGCCATCAGGCCTACCTCGAATCAGCCCCAGCATTTT. Translation gives CAIRPTSNQPQHF.

This clonotype has a count of ten or more. The chain uses TRBV29-1 and TRBJ1-1, with unresolved D. Trimming shortened V by 6 bases and J by 8 bases, and 13 bases separated the two germline ends. Germline CDR1 and CDR2: SQVTM and ANQGSEA. The CDR3 covers 11 residues. CDR3 in DNA: TGCAGCGTGACGGTGGGCAGAGAAGCTTTCTTT. This encodes CSVTVGREAFF.

The chain recombines TRBV10-3 with TRBJ2-2, with D perhaps TRBD2 (5 bases). V was trimmed by 6 bases and J by 3 bases, leaving 8 bases between them. CDR3 length: 13 residues. Germline loops: CDR1 ENHRY, CDR2 SYGVKD. The CDR3 protein is CAIRSGHTGELFF. CDR3 DNA: TGTGCCATCAGGAGCGGACACACCGGGGAGCTGTTTTTT.

This clonotype turned up a few times. V usage is TRBV7-9 and J usage is TRBJ1-5; a possible D gene is TRBD1 (6 bases). From germline, CDR1 is SEHNR and CDR2 FQNEAQ (reference sequence). The CDR3 consists of 15 residues. The V end lost 5 bases, the J end lost 6 bases, and 17 bases lay between the germline ends. The CDR3 loop is CASSPVGGGPQPQHF. In DNA, the CDR3 is TGTGCCAGCAGCCCTGTGGGGGGGGGCCCTCAGCCCCAGCATTTT.

The chain employs TRBV24-1 and TRBJ1-5, with D possibly matching TRBD1 (5 bases). This CDR3 region has 16 residues. Trimming took 6 bases from V and 2 from J, leaving 16 bases between them. Germline V gene data show CDR1 as KGHDR and CDR2 as SFDVKD. CDR3 DNA sequence: TGTGCCACCAGTTCCGGGGGGGGGACGGGCAATCAGCCCCAGCATTTT. Protein product: CATSSGGGTGNQPQHF.

There are a few counts of this clonotype. The gene calls are TRBV2 and TRBJ2-3; D unclear. The V gene lost 9 bases and the J gene lost 4 bases, with 14 bases spanning the gap. The CDR3 consists of 13 residues. Germline V gives CDR1 SNHLY, CDR2 FYNNEI. The CDR3 loop is CASIRAAADTQYF. CDR3 sequence (DNA): TGTGCCAGTATCCGGGCCGCGGCAGATACGCAGTATTTT.

This rearrangement joins TRBV10-3 to TRBJ1-2; D not certain. This CDR3 is built from 12 residues. Germline V gene lookup returns CDR1 ENHRY and CDR2 SYGVKD. V was shortened by 10 bases and J by 0 bases, with 9 bases between the two germline ends. The DNA for the CDR3 is TGTGCCAGCGGCAGTACTAACTATGGCTACACCTTC. Translation: CASGSTNYGYTF.

This clonotype has more than one count but fewer than ten. J is TRBJ1-1 and V is TRBV29-1; the D gene is possibly TRBD1 (6 bases). The V gene lost 6 bases and the J gene lost 3 bases, with 17 bases spanning the gap. Germline-derived CDR1 and CDR2 are SQVTM and ANQGSEA. This CDR3 is 14 amino acids long. This chain's CDR3 is CSVKNGGRDTEAFF. CDR3 sequence (DNA): TGCAGCGTCAAAAATGGGGGCCGGGACACTGAAGCTTTCTTT.

V usage is TRBV2 and J usage is TRBJ1-5, with D unresolved. CDR1 and CDR2 from the germline V gene are SNHLY and FYNNEI. V gave up 7 bases and J gave up 7 bases, with 8 bases separating them. CDR3 length: 11 residues. The CDR3 spells CASIPGQPQHF. CDR3 in DNA: TGTGCCAGCATTCCGGGGCAGCCCCAGCATTTT.

The chain has TRBV13 and TRBJ2-7, with 8 bases lining up with TRBD1. V dropped 3 bases and J dropped 0; count of bases not matched to a gene: 1. CDR1 PRHDT and CDR2 FYEKMQ come from the germline V gene (reference sequence). The CDR3 is 14 amino acids. The CDR3 region has the DNA TGTGCCAGCAGCTTGGGACAGGACTCCTACGAGCAGTACTTC. Its translation is CASSLGQDSYEQYF.

The table lists this clonotype with a few counts. This chain uses TRBV7-9 with TRBJ1-3, with a tentative D call TRBD1 (5 bases). The V end lost 2 bases, the J end lost 4 bases, and 12 bases lay between the germline ends. CDR1 and CDR2 from the germline V gene are SEHNR and FQNEAQ (reference sequence). The CDR3 extends over 15 amino acids. DNA of the CDR3: TGTGCCAGCAGCTTATTTGGGGGAACGGGAAACACCATATATTTT. This sequence encodes CASSLFGGTGNTIYF.

The V call is TRBV2, the J call TRBJ2-6, with TRBD1 identical over 9 bases. Germline V gives CDR1 SNHLY, CDR2 FYNNEI. J was trimmed by 11 bases and V by 8 bases; bases with no gene match: 7. CDR3 length equals 13 residues. CDR3 sequence reads: CASSPGTGHVLTF. The CDR3, as DNA: TGTGCCAGCTCACCCGGGACAGGGCACGTCCTGACTTTC.

This clonotype was picked up a small number of times. The chain couples TRBV7-3 to TRBJ2-5; D possibly corresponds to TRBD2 (7 bases). Trimming stripped 6 bases from V and 2 bases from J, with 16 bases between. CDR3 size: 15 residues. Germline CDR1 is SGHTA and CDR2 is FQGTGA. This chain's CDR3 is CASRMGGAGQETQYF. The CDR3 coding sequence is TGTGCCAGCAGGATGGGGGGGGCGGGTCAAGAGACCCAGTACTTC.

The rearrangement joins TRBV7-9 to TRBJ2-7; 9 bases align to TRBD1. Germline V lookup: CDR1 SEHNR, CDR2 FQNEAQ (reference sequence). V was pared by 6 bases and J by 5 bases, with 14 bases of the junction left unmatched. The CDR3 runs 16 residues. The CDR3 DNA follows: TGTGCCAGCAGTCCCGGTGTCGGGACAGGGTGGGACGAGCAGTACTTC. Its translation: CASSPGVGTGWDEQYF.

V gene TRBV29-1 combines with J gene TRBJ2-7; D remains ambiguous. The CDR3 has 9 residues. The ends were cut back, 3 bases at V and 3 bases at J, with 0 bases in the middle. Germline CDR1 SQVTM, CDR2 ANQGSEA. CDR3 DNA sequence: TGCAGCGTTGACTACGAGCAGTACTTC. Translated: CSVDYEQYF.

In regard to this clonotype: Lacking the conserved final phenylalanine or tryptophan, this CDR3 likely reflects a read error. The DNA is left out, because the CDR3 cannot be placed on it with certainty; the CDR3 is given as TCRdb lists it. This chain links TRBV15 with TRBJ2-6. Germline-derived CDR1 and CDR2 are LNHNV and YYDKDF (reference sequence). The CDR3 region is 8 residues in length, termini included. CDR3 sequence: CATSRDLQ.

This clonotype was recorded many times. This chain uses TRBV24-1 with TRBJ2-7, with TRBD2 identical over 7 bases. The germline gives CDR1 KGHDR, CDR2 SFDVKD. With 5 bases clipped from V and 5 bases from J, the junction kept 11 bases outside the gene matches. CDR3 length equals 15 residues. The CDR3 DNA follows: TGTGCCACCAGTGGAGGGATCGGCGGGAGAGACGAGCAGTACTTC. It codes for CATSGGIGGRDEQYF.

This clonotype has at least ten counts. This chain links TRBV12-3 or TRBV12-4 with TRBJ1-1, with unresolved D. Trimming took off 5 bases at V and 5 bases at J, with 12 bases between the two ends. This CDR3 contains 13 residues. The CDR3 is CASSAFTGTEAFF. As DNA, the CDR3 is TGTGCCAGCAGTGCCTTCACCGGGACTGAAGCTTTCTTT.

About this clonotype itself: Sequence at one end of the junction differs from germline and may be a read error. This sequence joins TRBV11-2 and TRBJ2-7; 10 bases fit TRBD2. CDR3 length: 15 residues. CDR1 is SGHAT and CDR2 is FQNNGV in the germline V gene. The CDR3 protein is CASSSNGLAAYKQYF. The CDR3 nucleotides read TGTGCCAGCAGCTCGAACGGACTAGCGGCCTACAAGCAGTACTTC.

The chain combines TRBV2 with TRBJ1-5, with 8 bases identical to TRBD1. The junction had 5 bases not matched to a gene; V was cut back by 7 bases and J by 6 bases. Germline values: CDR1 SNHLY, CDR2 FYNNEI. CDR3 length equals 13 residues. As DNA, the CDR3 is TGTGCCAGCATCGCGACAGGGGCTCAGCCCCAGCATTTT. Residues: CASIATGAQPQHF.

This chain links TRBV19 with TRBJ2-7; D might be TRBD1 (7 bases). V was cut by 5 bases and J by 3 bases, with 17 bases left in between. The CDR3 contains 15 residues. CDR1 is LNHDA, CDR2 SQIVND, per germline (reference sequence). Written as DNA, the CDR3 is TGTGCCAGTAGTGATCGGTCGGGGGACAGCTACGAGCAGTACTTC. This gives the protein CASSDRSGDSYEQYF.

This clonotype was observed many times. The rearrangement joins TRBV12-3 or TRBV12-4 to TRBJ1-5, with D perhaps TRBD1 (6 bases). CDR3 length: 14 amino acids. Trimming took off 5 bases at V and 2 bases at J, with 10 bases between the two ends. CDR3 residues: CASSTTGRNQPQHF. CDR3 in DNA: TGTGCCAGCAGTACCACAGGGCGCAATCAGCCCCAGCATTTT.

The V and J genes are TRBV12-3 or TRBV12-4 and TRBJ1-2; 9 bases map to TRBD1. The CDR3 has 14 amino acids. J lost 8 bases, V lost 5 bases, and 9 bases had no gene match. In nucleotides, the CDR3 is TGTGCCAGCAGTCCCCGACAGGGGGTCGGCGGCTACACCTTC. This translates into CASSPRQGVGGYTF.

This clonotype was counted between two and nine times. The genes are TRBV19 and TRBJ1-3, with D unresolved. Germline V gene sequence: CDR1 LNHDA, CDR2 SQIVND (reference sequence). V was trimmed by 7 bases and J by 0 bases, leaving 13 bases between them. The CDR3 length is 15 residues. CDR3 coding DNA: TGTGCCAGTATGTATGGCACTCTCTCTGGAAACACCATATATTTT. Translated: CASMYGTLSGNTIYF.